A single sample is the source of the 26 T cell receptor beta chains below, sequenced in a study of blood T cell repertoires in COVID-19. TCRdb keeps only in-frame clones here, not all; method: immunoSEQ multiplex PCR. The table lists approximately 300,000 clones, approximately 84% of them singletons. The material sequenced was PBMCs or T cells enriched from blood (not recorded which). Receptor source: a young man who had recovered from COVID-19.

The chain employs TRBV11-2 and TRBJ2-5; 10 nucleotides match TRBD2. Losses at the gene ends were 5 bases for V and 1 base for J; bases not matched to a gene: 7. The length of the CDR3 is 16 residues. Germline CDR1 reads SGHAT; CDR2 reads FQNNGV. The CDR3 DNA is TGTGCCAGCAGCCCATATAGCGGGGGGCTCCAAGAGACCCAGTACTTC. Protein: CASSPYSGGLQETQYF.

The chain couples TRBV12-3 or TRBV12-4 to TRBJ2-5, with unresolved D. This CDR3 comprises 13 residues. The germline V and J ends were trimmed by 6 bases and 4 bases, with 12 bases remaining between them. CDR3 protein: CASSPLRGETQYF. The CDR3 nucleotides are TGTGCCAGCAGCCCACTCCGCGGAGAGACCCAGTACTTC.

The V and J genes are TRBV7-2 and TRBJ2-1; TRBD2 matches at 7 bases. Germline V gene lookup returns CDR1 SGHTA and CDR2 FQGNSA. V lost 4 bases, J lost 0 bases, and 9 bases stayed unmatched. The CDR3 covers 17 residues. The CDR3 here is CASSSQRGGDSYNEQFF. The DNA of the CDR3 is TGTGCCAGCAGCTCCCAGCGGGGAGGGGACTCCTACAATGAGCAGTTCTTC.

This chain joins TRBV6-1 and TRBJ1-2, with D hard to call. The ends were cut back, 2 bases at V and 2 bases at J, with 9 bases in the middle. The CDR3 sequence is 14 residues long. Germline V lookup: CDR1 MNHNS, CDR2 SASEGT. The CDR3 bases are TGTGCCAGCAGTGAATCGGGAACCAACTATGGCTACACCTTC. Translating gives CASSESGTNYGYTF.

The chain carries TRBV4-2 and TRBJ1-2, with D tentatively TRBD1 (6 bases). This CDR3 spans 16 amino acids. Looked up from germline, CDR1 is LGHNA and CDR2 is YNFKEQ. Trimming left V 3 bases short and J 6 bases short, with 20 bases between. The CDR3 nucleotides are TGTGCCAGCAGCCACCAAGCGCGGTCACAGGGAGATGGCTACACCTTC. Translated, it gives CASSHQARSQGDGYTF.

This chain connects TRBV11-2 to TRBJ1-5; D might be TRBD1 (6 bases). Germline V gene sequence: CDR1 SGHAT, CDR2 FQNNGV. Trimming left V 5 bases short and J 2 bases short, with 16 bases between. CDR3 length equals 16 residues. The CDR3 spells CASSLGTSLGNQPQHF. The CDR3 region has the DNA TGTGCCAGCAGCCTTGGGACAAGTTTAGGCAATCAGCCCCAGCATTTT.

This rearrangement joins TRBV7-8 to TRBJ1-4; 7 positions agree with TRBD1. J gave up 5 bases and V 4 bases, and 10 bases lay outside the gene matches. Germline V gives CDR1 SGHVS, CDR2 FQNEAQ. The CDR3 contains 16 residues. Here the CDR3 reads CASSSIGTDRNEKLFF. The DNA for the CDR3 is TGTGCCAGCAGCTCGATAGGGACAGACAGGAATGAAAAACTGTTTTTT.

The chain has TRBV11-3 and TRBJ2-1, with unresolved D. Trimming removed 3 bases from V and 2 bases from J, with 5 bases in between. CDR1 is SGHNT, CDR2 YENEEA, per germline. CDR3 length: 13 amino acids. The CDR3 region is CASSFTTYNEQFF. The CDR3 coding sequence is TGTGCCAGCAGCTTTACAACCTACAATGAGCAGTTCTTC.

The V gene is TRBV18, the J gene TRBJ2-3; TRBD2 aligns across 14 bases. The junction had 9 bases not matched to a gene; V was cut back by 4 bases and J by 3 bases. This CDR3 has 18 residues. CDR1 and CDR2 from the germline V gene are KGHSH and LQKENI. The CDR3 DNA is TGTGCCAGCTCACGAAAGGGACTAGCGGGAGTACTAACAGATACGCAGTATTTT. Translation: CASSRKGLAGVLTDTQYF.

The rearrangement uses TRBV2 and TRBJ1-5; tentatively, D is TRBD1 (5 bases). This CDR3 is built from 15 residues. Germline loops: CDR1 SNHLY, CDR2 FYNNEI. The V gene lost 7 bases and the J gene lost 0 bases, with 13 bases spanning the gap. For the CDR3, the DNA is TGTGCCAGCATGGCCCTAGACAGTAGCAATCAGCCCCAGCATTTT. Translating gives CASMALDSSNQPQHF. Combining the CDR3 with reference TRBV2 and TRBJ1-5 gives the whole variable domain EPEVTQTPSHQVTQMGQEVILRCVPISNHLYFYWYRQILGQKVEFLVSFYNNEISEKSEIFDDQFSVERPDGSNFTLKIRSTKLEDSAMYFCASMALDSSNQPQHFGDGTRLSIL.

The V and J genes are TRBV6-1 and TRBJ2-2; 7 positions match TRBD1. The germline CDR1 and CDR2 sequences are MNHNS and SASEGT. The CDR3 covers 15 residues. The trim removed 3 bases at V and 4 bases at J, leaving 5 bases unmatched. CDR3 sequence reads: CASSDDRERTGELFF. The CDR3 coding sequence is TGTGCCAGCAGTGACGACAGGGAGCGCACCGGGGAGCTGTTTTTT.

The chain combines TRBV11-3 with TRBJ2-2, with TRBD1 identical over 10 bases. Germline lookup yields CDR1 SGHNT and CDR2 YENEEA. This CDR3 is 17 amino acids long. Unmatched junction bases numbered 7, after V lost 0 bases and J lost 6 bases. The CDR3 protein is CASSLEGGQGIAGELFF. The CDR3 nucleotides are TGTGCCAGCAGCTTAGAGGGGGGACAGGGGATCGCCGGGGAGCTGTTTTTT.

The rearrangement joins TRBV6-2 or TRBV6-3 to TRBJ1-1; D might be TRBD1 (6 bases). Germline CDR1 MNHEY, CDR2 SVGEGT. The length of the CDR3 is 13 residues. With 3 bases removed from V and 4 bases from J, the gap between germline ends came to 9 bases. CDR3: CASSYNRVTEAFF. The CDR3 DNA is TGTGCCAGCAGTTATAACAGGGTCACTGAAGCTTTCTTT.

The genes are TRBV24-1 and TRBJ2-3; 12 nucleotides agree with TRBD2. This CDR3 region has 17 residues. CDR1 is KGHDR and CDR2 is SFDVKD in the germline V gene. Losses at the gene ends were 5 bases for V and 2 bases for J; bases not matched to a gene: 7. In nucleotides, the CDR3 is TGTGCCACCAGTGGGCTAGCGGGAGGGCCTTCCACAGATACGCAGTATTTT. Translated, it gives CATSGLAGGPSTDTQYF.

The chain couples TRBV19 to TRBJ1-6, with TRBD1 matching over 7 bases. Germline CDR1 reads LNHDA; CDR2 reads SQIVND (reference sequence). The CDR3 spans 16 residues. The trim removed 5 bases at V and 7 bases at J, leaving 11 bases unmatched. CDR3 in amino acids: CASSSYSGQRNSPLHF. CDR3 sequence (DNA): TGTGCCAGTAGTTCTTATTCGGGACAGAGGAATTCACCCCTCCACTTT. The whole variable domain, filled in from reference TRBV19 and TRBJ1-6, reads DGGITQSPKYLFRKEGQNVTLSCEQNLNHDAMYWYRQDPGQGLRLIYYSQIVNDFQKGDIAEGYSVSREKKESFPLTVTSAQKNPTAFYLCASSSYSGQRNSPLHFGNGTRLTVT.

The V and J genes are TRBV5-4 and TRBJ2-5; no clear D gene. Trimming stripped 4 bases from V and 3 bases from J, with 7 bases between. CDR1 SGHNT and CDR2 YYREEE come from the germline V gene (reference sequence). The CDR3 length is 12 residues. CDR3: CASSLFKETQYF. CDR3 in DNA: TGTGCCAGCAGCCTATTTAAAGAGACCCAGTACTTC.

This clone appeared a single time. The chain uses TRBV14 and TRBJ1-2, with D perhaps matching TRBD1 (6 bases). V lost 1 base and J lost 5, with 14 bases in between. Per germline, CDR1 SGHDN and CDR2 FVKESK. The CDR3 totals 15 residues. This CDR3 reads CASSQGLGARYGYTF. The CDR3 DNA follows: TGTGCCAGCAGCCAAGGTCTGGGGGCGCGTTATGGCTACACCTTC.

The chain joins TRBV6-5 to TRBJ2-7, with 7 bases aligning to TRBD2. The V and J ends lost 2 bases and 3 bases, in that order; junction bases with no gene match: 7. The CDR3 sequence is 15 residues long. Germline V gives CDR1 MNHEY, CDR2 SVGAGI. The CDR3 region is CASSYPTGGFYEQYF. The CDR3 nucleotides are TGTGCCAGCAGTTACCCTACCGGGGGGTTCTACGAGCAGTACTTC.

V usage is TRBV5-8 and J usage is TRBJ1-5; 7 nucleotides match TRBD1. The V segment lost 4 bases and the J segment 0 bases; nucleotides outside the gene matches: 7. The CDR3 extends over 16 amino acids. CDR1 is SGHTS, CDR2 YDEGEE, per germline. The CDR3 DNA reads TGTGCCAGCAGCGCATACAGGGGCGGTAGCAATCAGCCCCAGCATTTT. This encodes CASSAYRGGSNQPQHF.

CDR3 sequence (DNA): TGCAGTGCTAGCGATCACGGGGAGCAGTACTTC. This sequence encodes CSASDHGEQYF. The chain links TRBV20-1 to TRBJ2-7, with unresolved D. Trimming left V 3 bases short and J 7 bases short, with 10 bases between. CDR1 and CDR2 (germline): DFQATT, SNEGSKA (reference sequence). The CDR3 covers 11 residues.

This rearrangement joins TRBV4-1 to TRBJ1-5; D is unclear. The germline V and J ends were trimmed by 6 bases and 6 bases, with 15 bases remaining between them. There are 14 residues in the CDR3. The V gene's germline CDR1 is MGHRA and CDR2 YSYEKL. CDR3: CASSTLVGGQPQHF. The CDR3 DNA reads as TGCGCCAGCAGTACCCTGGTAGGCGGTCAGCCCCAGCATTTT.

The rearrangement links TRBV28 to TRBJ1-2, with D perhaps TRBD1 (5 bases). The germline V gene encodes CDR1 MDHEN and CDR2 SYDVKM. The ends were cut back, 6 bases at V and 2 bases at J, with 10 bases in the middle. This CDR3 contains 13 residues. The chain's CDR3 is CASSAPGNYGYTF. The CDR3, as DNA: TGTGCCAGCAGCGCGCCAGGGAACTATGGCTACACCTTC.

J is TRBJ1-5 and V is TRBV6-5, with D possibly matching TRBD1 (5 bases). Per germline, CDR1 MNHEY and CDR2 SVGAGI. Trimming took off 5 bases at V and 5 bases at J, with 16 bases between the two ends. This CDR3 comprises 15 residues. CDR3 amino acids: CASSRPEGRDQPQHF. DNA of the CDR3: TGTGCCAGCAGTCGCCCGGAGGGACGGGATCAGCCCCAGCATTTT.

This clone was found a few times. The chain uses TRBV11-1 and TRBJ2-7; D unresolved. Between the trimmed V and J ends, which lost 1 base and 1 base, there was a span of 8 bases. Germline V lookup: CDR1 SGHAT, CDR2 FQDESV (reference sequence). The CDR3 loop spans 14 amino acids. The CDR3 nucleotides read TGTGCCAGCAGCTTAGAGGCAGGATCCTACGAGCAGTACTTC. Protein product: CASSLEAGSYEQYF.

The V and J genes are TRBV11-2 and TRBJ1-2; 8 nucleotides line up with TRBD1. Losses at the gene ends were 2 bases for V and 4 bases for J; bases not matched to a gene: 6. Germline V gene data show CDR1 as SGHAT and CDR2 as FQNNGV. There are 15 residues in the CDR3. The CDR3 here is CASSLTGTGLYGYTF. For the CDR3, the DNA is TGTGCCAGCAGCTTAACCGGGACAGGCCTCTATGGCTACACCTTC.

This chain joins TRBV4-2 and TRBJ1-4; TRBD1 matches 7 bases. V was clipped by 5 bases and J by 3 bases; unmatched bases: 9. CDR1 LGHNA and CDR2 YNFKEQ come from the germline V gene. The CDR3 is 16 amino acids. The chain's CDR3 is CASSEVNRGANEKLFF. The CDR3 DNA reads as TGTGCCAGCAGCGAAGTTAACAGGGGAGCTAATGAAAAACTGTTTTTT.